The 32 T cell receptor beta chains presented below share a single source sample, sequenced in a study of shared clonotypes between healthy human individuals. Clones were sequenced by immunoSEQ multiplex PCR, and TCRdb holds only the in-frame ones, with some missing. The table includes roughly 1,600,000 clones, around 98.5% detected once. The sequenced sample consisted of naive CD4+ T cells sorted from blood. As to subset: CD45RA+ positively selected. These TCRs come from a man aged 25-45 years in good health.

The V and J genes are TRBV10-2 and TRBJ2-7; 8 positions match TRBD2. Trimming took 4 bases from V and 6 from J; bases not matched to a gene: 8. The CDR3 runs 14 residues. Looked up from germline, CDR1 is WSHSY and CDR2 is SAAADI. As DNA, the CDR3 is TGCGCCAGCAGTGGGGCTAGCGGGTCAGTCGAGCAGTACTTC. This codes for CASSGASGSVEQYF.

This clone was detected only once. The chain links TRBV9 to TRBJ2-3, with 7 bases that match TRBD2. This CDR3 comprises 16 residues. In germline, CDR1 is SGDLS, CDR2 YYNGEE. J gave up 3 bases and V 0 bases, and 7 bases lay outside the gene matches. CDR3 amino acids: CASSVDGRWSTDTQYF. The CDR3 DNA follows: TGTGCCAGCAGCGTAGACGGGAGGTGGTCGACAGATACGCAGTATTTT.

The chain joins TRBV11-2 to TRBJ2-7; D remains ambiguous. Germline V CDR1 and CDR2: SGHAT, FQNNGV. This CDR3 contains 14 residues. The V end lost 0 bases, the J end lost 2 bases, and 8 bases lay between the germline ends. The chain's CDR3 is CASSLESGTYEQYF. CDR3 sequence (DNA): TGTGCCAGCAGCTTAGAATCTGGGACCTACGAGCAGTACTTC.

The count of this clone is one. The gene calls are TRBV4-1 and TRBJ2-6; TRBD1 matches at 9 bases. Unmatched junction bases numbered 10, after V lost 4 bases and J lost 0 bases. The germline gives CDR1 MGHRA, CDR2 YSYEKL. This CDR3 contains 19 residues. The DNA of the CDR3 is TGCGCCAGCAGCCTGATTCCGGGACAGGGCTCCTCTGGGGCCAACGTCCTGACTTTC. Its translation is CASSLIPGQGSSGANVLTF.

The V call is TRBV28, the J call TRBJ2-5; the D gene is possibly TRBD1 (6 bases). Germline V CDR1 and CDR2: MDHEN, SYDVKM. The CDR3 extends over 13 amino acids. Trimming stripped 6 bases from V and 5 bases from J, with 13 bases between. CDR3 nucleotide sequence: TGTGCCAGCAGCCCGGGACACCGGGAGACCCAGTACTTC. Translated: CASSPGHRETQYF. Looking up the rest from reference TRBV28 and TRBJ2-5 gives the full variable domain: DVKVTQSSRYLVKRTGEKVFLECVQDMDHENMFWYRQDPGLGLRLIYFSYDVKMKEKGDIPEGYSVSREKKERFSLILESASTNQTSMYLCASSPGHRETQYFGPGTRLLVL.

This rearrangement joins TRBV18 to TRBJ2-1; TRBD2 aligns across 7 bases. Germline CDR1 KGHSH, CDR2 LQKENI. With 4 bases clipped from V and 0 bases from J, the junction kept 9 bases outside the gene matches. The CDR3 contains 17 residues. The CDR3 loop is CASSLSGGGSSYNEQFF. The CDR3 nucleotides are TGTGCCAGCTCACTTTCCGGAGGCGGGAGCTCCTACAATGAGCAGTTCTTC.

The rearrangement joins TRBV5-1 to TRBJ2-1; D is uncertain. The V and J ends lost 1 base and 3 bases respectively, with 5 bases between them. CDR3 length equals 13 residues. CDR1 is SGHRS and CDR2 is YFSETQ in the germline V gene. DNA for the CDR3: TGCGCCAGCAGCTTGTACCTCTACAATGAGCAGTTCTTC. This encodes CASSLYLYNEQFF.

V gene TRBV10-1 combines with J gene TRBJ2-7; 9 nucleotides match TRBD2. The J segment lost 3 bases and the V segment lost 5 bases, leaving 2 bases of the junction unmatched. This CDR3 has 13 amino acids. CDR1 is WNHNN and CDR2 is SYGVQD in the germline V gene (reference sequence). This CDR3 reads CASSPTSGYEQYF. CDR3 coding DNA: TGCGCCAGCAGTCCGACTAGCGGCTACGAGCAGTACTTC.

This rearrangement joins TRBV29-1 to TRBJ2-1; either TRBD1 or TRBD2 may supply D (7 bases each). Germline CDR1 reads SQVTM; CDR2 reads ANQGSEA. Trimming removed 3 bases from V and 5 bases from J, with 17 bases in between. The CDR3 spans 15 residues. The CDR3 reads CSVDPGGGNNNEQFF. As DNA, the CDR3 is TGCAGCGTTGATCCAGGGGGGGGAAATAACAATGAGCAGTTCTTC.

The gene calls are TRBV28 and TRBJ1-5; TRBD1 is a possible D gene (5 bases). The CDR3 runs 15 residues. The germline gives CDR1 MDHEN, CDR2 SYDVKM. V lost 3 bases and J lost 3, with 12 bases in between. The CDR3 region is CASSFSGLLNQPQHF. CDR3 DNA: TGTGCCAGCAGTTTTTCGGGACTCCTCAATCAGCCCCAGCATTTT.

The gene calls are TRBV18 and TRBJ1-2, with 7 bases aligning to TRBD1. V gave up 8 bases and J gave up 9 bases; unmatched junction bases: 18. The CDR3 sequence is 15 residues long. CDR1 is KGHSH and CDR2 is LQKENI in the germline V gene. The CDR3, as DNA: TGTGCCAGCGGAGCAGGGGGGGCGCAGGTGATGAGCTACACCTTC. Its protein product is CASGAGGAQVMSYTF.

The chain joins TRBV5-1 to TRBJ1-5, with D possibly matching TRBD1 (5 bases). V was cut by 0 bases and J by 7 bases, with 14 bases left in between. The CDR3 totals 15 residues. Germline CDR1 is SGHRS and CDR2 is YFSETQ. The CDR3 protein is CASSLVGGEEQPQHF. The CDR3 DNA follows: TGCGCCAGCAGCTTGGTTGGGGGGGAGGAGCAGCCCCAGCATTTT.

This chain uses TRBV10-3 with TRBJ2-5; D gene uncertain. The CDR3 consists of 13 residues. CDR1 and CDR2 from the germline V gene are ENHRY and SYGVKD. The V and J ends lost 4 bases and 0 bases respectively, with 6 bases between them. CDR3 sequence reads: CAISVGDQETQYF. As DNA, the CDR3 is TGTGCCATCAGTGTTGGGGACCAAGAGACCCAGTACTTC.

This chain uses TRBV27 with TRBJ2-3; 9 bases match TRBD2. Trimming took 6 bases from V and 6 from J; bases not matched to a gene: 19. This CDR3 contains 18 residues. Germline V gene data show CDR1 as MNHEY and CDR2 as SMNVEV (reference sequence). CDR3 loop: CASRKGRTSVSNGDTQYF. The CDR3 region has the DNA TGTGCCAGCAGAAAAGGAAGGACTAGCGTGTCAAACGGGGATACGCAGTATTTT.

This rearrangement joins TRBV5-6 to TRBJ2-2, with 7 bases aligning to TRBD2. Trimming cost V 4 bases and J 5 bases; bases outside gene matches: 11. This CDR3 contains 16 residues. CDR1 and CDR2 from the germline V gene are SGHDT and YYEEEE. The CDR3 DNA is TGTGCCAGCAGCCTACCGAGCGGGAAGGTGACCGGGGAGCTGTTTTTT. This gives the protein CASSLPSGKVTGELFF.

The genes are TRBV5-1 and TRBJ1-1; D may be TRBD1 (5 bases). The CDR3 loop spans 15 amino acids. Trimming took 4 bases from V and 10 from J, leaving 23 bases between them. Germline V gene sequence: CDR1 SGHRS, CDR2 YFSETQ. For the CDR3, the DNA is TGCGCCAGCAGCCCGGCTGGGGGTCACCCTCGGGGAGCTTTCTTT. Its translation: CASSPAGGHPRGAFF. The complete variable domain, with remaining parts taken from reference TRBV5-1 and TRBJ1-1, reads KAGVTQTPRYLIKTRGQQVTLSCSPISGHRSVSWYQQTPGQGLQFLFEYFSETQRNKGNFPGRFSGRQFSNSRSEMNVSTLELGDSALYLCASSPAGGHPRGAFFGQGTRLTVV.

A single count supports this clone. The rearrangement joins TRBV10-2 to TRBJ2-2; D might be TRBD2 (6 bases). CDR1 is WSHSY and CDR2 is SAAADI in the germline V gene. CDR3 length: 16 amino acids. Trimming took 4 bases from V and 1 from J, leaving 13 bases between them. DNA of the CDR3: TGCGCCAGCAGTGTCCGTAGCGGAGGGAACACCGGGGAGCTGTTTTTT. This gives the protein CASSVRSGGNTGELFF.

The V gene is TRBV6-1, the J gene TRBJ2-7; D is perhaps TRBD2 (5 bases). Trimming pared 0 bases from V and 4 bases from J, leaving 13 bases between. Germline V CDR1 and CDR2: MNHNS, SASEGT. The CDR3 sequence is 15 residues long. The CDR3 nucleotides read TGTGCCAGCAGTGAAGCTGGTGGCGGGCTATACGAGCAGTACTTC. Translated: CASSEAGGGLYEQYF.

The chain joins TRBV20-1 to TRBJ2-7; no definite D call. This CDR3 spans 11 amino acids. V shed 4 bases and J shed 4 bases, with 8 bases lying between them. Germline V gene lookup returns CDR1 DFQATT and CDR2 SNEGSKA (reference sequence). CDR3: CSAMEYYEQYF. DNA for the CDR3: TGCAGTGCTATGGAGTATTACGAGCAGTACTTC.

The CDR3 DNA reads TGTGCCAGCAGTGACCGGGACAGGCTATCCTACGAGCAGTACTTC. Amino acids: CASSDRDRLSYEQYF. The V and J genes are TRBV2 and TRBJ2-7; 8 positions agree with TRBD1. The V gene's germline CDR1 is SNHLY and CDR2 FYNNEI. The CDR3 runs 15 residues. After removal of 3 bases from V and 1 base from J, the junction contained 5 bases not matched to a gene.

The chain employs TRBV10-3 and TRBJ2-7, with a possible D match to TRBD2 (6 bases). The CDR3 is 13 amino acids. The germline V gene encodes CDR1 ENHRY and CDR2 SYGVKD. Trimming stripped 6 bases from V and 2 bases from J, with 11 bases between. The CDR3 nucleotides are TGTGCCATCAGCCCTTCGGGAGCCTACGAGCAGTACTTC. The encoded protein is CAISPSGAYEQYF.

The V call is TRBV27, the J call TRBJ2-7; 8 bases are a match to TRBD1. In germline, CDR1 is MNHEY, CDR2 SMNVEV (reference sequence). The CDR3 extends over 15 amino acids. V dropped 2 bases and J dropped 1; count of bases not matched to a gene: 4. CDR3 DNA: TGTGCCAGCAGTTTAGGACAGGGCTTTTCCTACGAGCAGTACTTC. This sequence encodes CASSLGQGFSYEQYF.

The chain links TRBV5-4 to TRBJ2-5, with D possibly being TRBD2 (5 bases). The V gene's germline CDR1 is SGHNT and CDR2 YYREEE (reference sequence). Trimming stripped 2 bases from V and 2 bases from J, with 16 bases between. The CDR3 sequence is 16 residues long. As DNA, the CDR3 is TGTGCCAGCAGCTTTAACCGGGGATCCGAGCAAGAGACCCAGTACTTC. Amino acid sequence: CASSFNRGSEQETQYF.

The chain recombines TRBV25-1 with TRBJ2-5; 12 bases agree with TRBD2. With V trimmed by 4 bases and J by 4 bases, 7 bases remained unmatched. The CDR3 totals 16 residues. Germline lookup yields CDR1 MGHDK and CDR2 SYGVNS. The CDR3 region is CASSVPSGRARETQYF. The CDR3 DNA is TGTGCCAGCAGTGTTCCTAGCGGGAGGGCCAGAGAGACCCAGTACTTC.

The chain is built from TRBV28 and TRBJ2-7; D is possibly TRBD1 (5 bases). Trimming shortened V by 3 bases and J by 0 bases, and 12 bases separated the two germline ends. The V gene's germline CDR1 is MDHEN and CDR2 SYDVKM. This CDR3 is 15 amino acids long. The CDR3, as DNA: TGTGCCAGCAGTTTGGGGCGGACGAGCTCCTACGAGCAGTACTTC. It codes for CASSLGRTSSYEQYF. Drawing the rest from reference TRBV28 and TRBJ2-7, the complete variable domain is DVKVTQSSRYLVKRTGEKVFLECVQDMDHENMFWYRQDPGLGLRLIYFSYDVKMKEKGDIPEGYSVSREKKERFSLILESASTNQTSMYLCASSLGRTSSYEQYFGPGTRLTVT.

The chain uses TRBV18 and TRBJ2-2; 9 bases agree with TRBD2. Germline V gene data show CDR1 as KGHSH and CDR2 as LQKENI. There are 19 residues in the CDR3. J lost 0 bases, V lost 0 bases, and 8 bases had no gene match. This CDR3 is CASSPPVRREGPNTGELFF. CDR3 in DNA: TGTGCCAGCTCACCACCGGTTAGGCGGGAGGGCCCGAACACCGGGGAGCTGTTTTTT.

The chain uses TRBV5-5 and TRBJ2-1, with D possibly TRBD1 on 6 matching bases. This CDR3 region has 15 residues. Germline assignment: CDR1 SGHKS and CDR2 YYEKEE (reference sequence). With 0 bases removed from V and 7 bases from J, the gap between germline ends came to 14 bases. The CDR3: CASSLVGQTVNEQFF. The CDR3 coding sequence is TGTGCCAGCAGCTTGGTCGGACAGACGGTAAATGAGCAGTTCTTC.

The chain is built from TRBV7-6 and TRBJ1-4; 8 bases align to TRBD1. V lost 5 bases and J lost 8; bases outside the gene matches: 7. The CDR3 spans 14 residues. CDR1 and CDR2 from the germline V gene are SGHVS and FNYEAQ. The chain's CDR3 is CASSLGTGREKLFF. Here the CDR3 DNA reads TGTGCCAGCAGCCTAGGGACAGGTCGGGAAAAACTGTTTTTT.

This chain connects TRBV15 to TRBJ2-7, with 11 bases lining up with TRBD2. Germline lookup yields CDR1 LNHNV and CDR2 YYDKDF (reference sequence). This CDR3 has 16 amino acids. The V and J ends lost 2 bases and 0 bases, in that order; junction bases with no gene match: 3. CDR3 sequence (DNA): TGTGCCACCAGCAGACCCGGGACTAGCGGCTCCTACGAGCAGTACTTC. Translation gives CATSRPGTSGSYEQYF.

The chain couples TRBV10-2 to TRBJ2-6; 11 bases match TRBD1. CDR1 WSHSY and CDR2 SAAADI come from the germline V gene. The CDR3 loop spans 17 amino acids. V gave up 5 bases and J gave up 4 bases; unmatched junction bases: 7. The CDR3 nucleotides read TGCGCCAGCAGTCCACGGACAGGGGGCTCCGGGGCCAACGTCCTGACTTTC. The encoded protein is CASSPRTGGSGANVLTF.

V gene TRBV11-3 combines with J gene TRBJ2-2; TRBD1 agrees at 8 bases. With 1 base clipped from V and 2 bases from J, the junction kept 3 bases outside the gene matches. This CDR3 is built from 16 residues. The germline V gene encodes CDR1 SGHNT and CDR2 YENEEA. The CDR3 is CASSLGRGPNTGELFF. The DNA for the CDR3 is TGTGCCAGCAGCTTAGGCAGGGGGCCCAACACCGGGGAGCTGTTTTTT. The full variable domain, completed using reference TRBV11-3 and TRBJ2-2, is EAGVVQSPRYKIIEKKQPVAFWCNPISGHNTLYWYLQNLGQGPELLIRYENEEAVDDSQLPKDRFSAERLKGVDSTLKIQPAELGDSAVYLCASSLGRGPNTGELFFGEGSRLTVL.

Notes on this clone: The same CDR3 also results from other DNA sequences found in this sample. This chain uses TRBV5-1 with TRBJ2-5; 16 bases are shared with TRBD2. The V and J ends lost 3 bases and 5 bases, in that order; junction bases with no gene match: 4. Germline CDR1 SGHRS, CDR2 YFSETQ. This CDR3 is built from 16 residues. CDR3 coding DNA: TGCGCCAGCAGCTCCGGGACTAGCGGGAGGGCGGAGACCCAGTACTTC. As protein: CASSSGTSGRAETQYF.